These T cell receptor beta chains were read from a single sample in a study of cytomegalovirus exposure and HLA in healthy donors. Repertoires were generated with immunoSEQ multiplex PCR, while TCRdb's copy carries only in-frame clones and drops some. The table records over 70,000 clones, around 68% of them present only once. Source material: PBMCs. Receptors were obtained from a man aged 30 to 45 in good health and CMV-seropositive. Each CDR3 is given with its conserved first and last residue.

TRBJ2-7,TRBV7-3,CASSATGEDYEQYF
TRBJ2-2,TRBV29-1,CSVGTDTGELFF
TRBJ1-5,TRBV2,CASSGQDSSNQPQHF
TRBJ1-2,TRBV28,CASTTGAYGYTF
TRBJ2-1,TRBV11-3,CASSAQTSYNEQFF
TRBJ2-3,TRBV29-1,CSAGHLNTDTQYF
TRBJ2-7,TRBV6-1,CASSEANAIADYEQYF
TRBJ2-2,TRBV2,CASSATASTGELFF
TRBJ2-4,TRBV19,CASSIGGGGKNIQYF
TRBJ1-4,TRBV27,CASSSTGGYEKLFF
TRBJ1-2,TRBV6-5,CASRPNIKPNYGYTF
TRBJ2-2,TRBV21-1,CASSNPPSGDRDDGELFF